Listed below are T cell receptor beta chains from one sample, sequenced in a study of molecular identifiers for immune sequencing clone quantification. TCRdb passed the PCR reads through MiXCR, listing each CDR3 protein once. The table includes some 590,000 distinct CDR3 sequences, 25% detected once. Sequenced: naive CD8+ T cells from blood, with Jurkat cell RNA spiked in. These receptors were collected from a human donor in good health. Some libraries in this study had Jurkat cell RNA spiked in. The CDR3 runs from the conserved cysteine through the conserved F or W. The D gene is left open where the match is weak. Clone size is shown for a subset of rows, as once, few, many or a class of expanded clone.

V gene	D gene	J gene	clone size	CDR3 DNA	CDR3 protein
TRBV10-3	.	TRBJ1-5	many	TGTGCCATCAGTGAGTCCATGGATAGCAATCAGCCCCAGCATTTT	CAISESMDSNQPQHF
TRBV4-1	.	TRBJ2-7	few	TGCGCCAGCAGCCAAGGTCAGGGAGTAGGGTCCTACGAGCAGTACTTC	CASSQGQGVGSYEQYF
TRBV2	.	TRBJ2-1	.	TGTGCCAGCAGTGGAGGGGGGGAGAACTACAATGAGCAGTTCTTC	CASSGGGENYNEQFF
TRBV5-1	.	TRBJ2-7	.	TGCGCCAACAGCTCTGGAATTGGCGGGACTCCGCTCGAGCAGTACTTC	CANSSGIGGTPLEQYF
TRBV7-9	.	TRBJ1-2	.	TGTGCCAGCAGATCGACCACTTTGACAGGAGCCAGCTTTTATGGCTACACCTTC	CASRSTTLTGASFYGYTF
TRBV7-9	.	TRBJ1-1	many	TGTGCCAGCAGCTTAGCAGGGGCCAACACTGAAGCTTTCTTT	CASSLAGANTEAFF
TRBV3-1	.	TRBJ2-5	.	TGTGCCAGCAGCGGCTGGCTGGGGCTGGAGCCCCAGTACTTC	CASSGWLGLEPQYF
TRBV6-1	.	TRBJ1-5	many	TGTGCCAGCAGTGAACGTGGGGGAGGGTCAAGCAATCAGCCCCAGCATTTT	CASSERGGGSSNQPQHF
TRBV4-3	TRBD2	TRBJ2-5	.	TGCGCCCGCCGCCCGCGGACTAGCGGGGCTCCAGCGCCCCCGTACTTC	CARRPRTSGAPAPPYF
TRBV29-1	TRBD1	TRBJ2-7	.	TGCAGCGTGCGGACAGGGTCTTCCTACGAGCAGTACTTC	CSVRTGSSYEQYF
TRBV27	TRBD1	TRBJ1-5	few	TGTGCCAGCAGGTTGGGGACAGGGGGATTCAATCAGCCCCAGCATTTT	CASRLGTGGFNQPQHF
TRBV20-1	TRBD1	TRBJ1-1	many	TGCAGTGCCAGGGACAGGGAAGCTTTCTTT	CSARDREAFF
TRBV10-3	TRBD1	TRBJ1-1	few	TGTGCCATCAGTGCCGGGACAGGGTACACTGAAGCTTTCTTT	CAISAGTGYTEAFF
TRBV14	.	TRBJ1-3	many	TGTGCCAGCAGCCAACGTTCCCAGTTACGGAACACCATATATTTT	CASSQRSQLRNTIYF
TRBV13	.	TRBJ2-6	.	TGTGCCAGCAGCAGACTTCAGGCTGGGGCCAACGTCCTGACTTTC	CASSRLQAGANVLTF
TRBV12-3/TRBV12-4	.	TRBJ2-3	many	TGTGCCAGCAGTTTAGTGGGCGAGGGGGTGTCCGATACGCAGTATTTT	CASSLVGEGVSDTQYF
TRBV10-3	TRBD1	TRBJ1-3	few	TGTGCCACCGGCGCAGGGGGCGCGGAAGGAAACACCATATATTTT	CATGAGGAEGNTIYF
TRBV2	.	TRBJ1-4	.	TGTGCCAGCAGTGAAGCGCTTCCGGGCGCAACTAATGAACAACTGTTTTTT	CASSEALPGATNEQLFF
TRBV28	.	TRBJ2-5	.	TGTGCCAGCAGTAACGGGTTTGACCAAGAGACCCAGTACTTC	CASSNGFDQETQYF
TRBV6-1	.	TRBJ2-3	many	TGTGCCAGCAGTGATCGACCAATACCTAGCACAGATACGCAGTATTTT	CASSDRPIPSTDTQYF
TRBV6-5	.	TRBJ2-7	.	TGTGCCAGCAGTTACTCGGGGTATGCGCTCTACGAGCAGTACTTC	CASSYSGYALYEQYF
TRBV12-3/TRBV12-4	.	TRBJ2-3	many	TGTGCCAGCAGTTTCGGACTCCATGAGGGCACAGATACGCAGTATTTT	CASSFGLHEGTDTQYF
TRBV20-1	TRBD1	TRBJ2-7	.	TGCAGTGCTATTGGACAGGGCCACGAGCAGTACTTC	CSAIGQGHEQYF
TRBV29-1	.	TRBJ2-1	.	TGCAGCGTTGAACCCCCTAGCTCCTACAATGAGCAGTTCTTC	CSVEPPSSYNEQFF
TRBV20-1	TRBD2	TRBJ2-5	many	TGCAGTGCTAGGATACAAAGGACTAGACCCCAAGAGACCCAGTACTTC	CSARIQRTRPQETQYF
TRBV13	TRBD1	TRBJ2-7	few	TGTGCCAGCAGCTTAGATGGGCAGGGGGACTACGAGCAGTACTTC	CASSLDGQGDYEQYF
TRBV7-2	TRBD2	TRBJ2-2	.	TGTGCCAGCAGCTTAGGAACCCCTAGACTGAGCGGGGGGGCAGGCGGGGAGCTGTTTTTT	CASSLGTPRLSGGAGGELFF
TRBV30	.	TRBJ1-1	few	TGTGCCTGGAGTCTAGTGCCTGAAGCTTTCTTT	CAWSLVPEAFF
TRBV5-6	.	TRBJ1-1	few	TGTGCCAGTCATTCATGGGGCGGGGGCACTGAAGCTTTCTTT	CASHSWGGGTEAFF
TRBV9	.	TRBJ2-2	many	TGTGCCAGCAGTCGGAACACCGGGGAGCTGTTTTTT	CASSRNTGELFF
TRBV11-2	.	TRBJ2-3	many	TGTGCCAGCAGCCCCTCCACCCCAGATACGCAGTATTTT	CASSPSTPDTQYF
TRBV19	.	TRBJ2-3	.	TGTGCCAGTAGTATGGAGGACAGAAACACAGATACGCAGTATTTT	CASSMEDRNTDTQYF